Here is one TCR beta chain with its context. The data are from a study of shared T cell receptors in the human thymus. V dropped 1 base and J dropped 7 bases, with 13 bases sitting between them. The germline V gene encodes CDR1 MNHNS and CDR2 SASEGT. The CDR3 is made up of 15 amino acids. The method was immunoSEQ multiplex PCR; TCRdb's version includes in-frame clones alone and lacks a portion of them. The repertoire has hundreds of thousands of clones, roughly 90% of them found once; the top ten carry 0.0095% to 0.013%. In addition, the sample was reused for a study of human thymus T cells. That paper adds: Thymic resections from corrective heart surgery supplied the tissue.

The sample comprised thymocytes. The chain is built from TRBV6-1 and TRBJ2-2, with D possibly matching TRBD2 (5 bases). This sequence was found in a boy under three years old with a congenital heart defect. CDR3 DNA sequence: TGTGCCAGCAGTGAAGTCCCTAGAGGGAGCGGGGAGCTGTTTTTT. Its translation: CASSEVPRGSGELFF.